This T cell receptor (beta chain) was documented in a study of blood T cell repertoires in COVID-19. Study-wide background: Material from acute and convalescent COVID-19 was sourced from the United States, Italy and Spain. PBMCs, B-cell-depleted T cells, or T cells provided the cDNA or gDNA that made up the material.

As handled by the study authors: Scientists estimated how many nucleated cells there were by amplifying reference gene primers. Sequencing was performed with immunoSEQ multiplex PCR; in TCRdb, only in-frame clones are kept and a portion is missing. That table gives V, J and clone size, and the DNA gave D and trimming. This sample has about 230,000 clones, with 65% to 85% found just once. Trimming took 2 bases from V and 5 from J; bases not matched to a gene: 5. This CDR3 is built from 15 residues. Germline CDR1 and CDR2: SGHNT and YYREEE (reference sequence). The Seattle patients joined while their infection was active and were tracked longitudinally afterward.

This TCR was sampled from a woman aged 25-40 years with COVID-19, enrolled during active disease. Sequencing input: peripheral blood. This chain uses TRBV5-4 with TRBJ2-2; 8 nucleotides line up with TRBD1. CDR3 region: CASSLPGQATGELFF. In DNA form, the CDR3 reads TGTGCCAGCAGCTTACCGGGACAGGCAACCGGGGAGCTGTTTTTT. Complete variable domain (other parts from reference TRBV5-4 and TRBJ2-2): ETGVTQSPTHLIKTRGQQVTLRCSSQSGHNTVSWYQQALGQGPQFIFQYYREEENGRGNFPPRFSGLQFPNYSSELNVNALELDDSALYLCASSLPGQATGELFFGEGSRLTVL.